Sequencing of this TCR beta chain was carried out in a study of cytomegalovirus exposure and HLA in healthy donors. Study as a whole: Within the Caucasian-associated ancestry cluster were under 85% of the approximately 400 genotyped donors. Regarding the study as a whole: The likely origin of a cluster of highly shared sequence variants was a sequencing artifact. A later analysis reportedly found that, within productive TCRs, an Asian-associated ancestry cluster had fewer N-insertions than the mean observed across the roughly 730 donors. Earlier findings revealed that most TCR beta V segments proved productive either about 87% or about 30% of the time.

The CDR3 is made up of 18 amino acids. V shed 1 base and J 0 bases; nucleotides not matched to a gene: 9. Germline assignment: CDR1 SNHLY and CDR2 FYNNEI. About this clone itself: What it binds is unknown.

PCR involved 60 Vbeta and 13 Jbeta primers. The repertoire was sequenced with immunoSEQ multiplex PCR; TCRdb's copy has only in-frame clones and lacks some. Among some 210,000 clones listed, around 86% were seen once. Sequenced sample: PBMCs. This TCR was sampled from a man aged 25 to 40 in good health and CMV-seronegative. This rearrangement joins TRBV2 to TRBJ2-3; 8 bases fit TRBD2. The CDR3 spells CASSEVGEREISTDTQYF. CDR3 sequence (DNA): TGTGCCAGCAGTGAAGTCGGGGAGCGGGAGATCAGCACAGATACGCAGTATTTT.